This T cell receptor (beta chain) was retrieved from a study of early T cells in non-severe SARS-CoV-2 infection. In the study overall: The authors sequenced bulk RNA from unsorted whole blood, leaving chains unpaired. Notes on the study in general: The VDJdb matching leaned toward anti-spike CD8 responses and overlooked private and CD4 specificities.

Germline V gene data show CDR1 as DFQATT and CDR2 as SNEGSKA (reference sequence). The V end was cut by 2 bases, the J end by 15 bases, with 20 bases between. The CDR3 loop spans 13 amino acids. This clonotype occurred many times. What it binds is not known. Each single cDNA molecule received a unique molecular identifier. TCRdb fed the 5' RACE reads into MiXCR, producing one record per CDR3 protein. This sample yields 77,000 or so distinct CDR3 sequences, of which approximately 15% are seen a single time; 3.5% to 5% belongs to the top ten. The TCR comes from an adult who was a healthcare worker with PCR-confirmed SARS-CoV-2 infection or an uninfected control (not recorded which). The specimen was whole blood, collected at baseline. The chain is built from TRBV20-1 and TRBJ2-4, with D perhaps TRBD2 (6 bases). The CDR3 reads CSARSPSRLVRYF. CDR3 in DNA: TGCAGTGCTAGATCTCCGAGCCGACTAGTGAGGTACTTC.